What follows are 15 T cell receptor beta chains derived from one specimen sequenced in a study of neurological immune-mediated disorders. TCRdb reprocessed the 5' RACE reads with MiXCR, giving one entry per CDR3 protein. This table holds tens of thousands of distinct CDR3 sequences, 4.5% to 7.5% found once. Time point given: longitudinal time-point 2. The sequencing input was PBMCs. Receptors originate from a woman aged 55-69 years with multiple sclerosis.

This clonotype came up many times. The chain couples TRBV29-1 to TRBJ2-7; 8 nucleotides line up with TRBD1. The junction had 9 bases not matched to a gene; V was cut back by 6 bases and J by 2 bases. The CDR3 is 14 residues long. From germline, CDR1 is SQVTM and CDR2 ANQGSEA. CDR3 in amino acids: CSVARTGFPYEQYF. In DNA form, the CDR3 reads TGCAGCGTGGCCCGGACAGGGTTCCCCTACGAGCAGTACTTC.

Many counts were recorded for this clonotype. V and J are TRBV29-1 and TRBJ1-1; tentatively, D is TRBD1 (6 bases). Germline CDR1 and CDR2: SQVTM and ANQGSEA. CDR3 length: 15 residues. With 6 bases removed from V and 4 bases from J, the gap between germline ends came to 21 bases. The CDR3 sequence is CSVLDRQGLSTEAFF. The CDR3 nucleotides read TGCAGCGTGCTGGACCGCCAGGGGCTTTCCACTGAAGCTTTCTTT. Full variable domain (rest looked up from reference TRBV29-1 and TRBJ1-1): SAVISQKPSRDICQRGTSLTIQCQVDSQVTMMFWYRQQPGQSLTLIATANQGSEATYESGFVIDKFPISRPNLTFSTLTVSNMSPEDSSIYLCSVLDRQGLSTEAFFGQGTRLTVV.

This clonotype has ten or more counts. This rearrangement joins TRBV5-1 to TRBJ2-1; 8 nucleotides align to TRBD2. V dropped 3 bases and J dropped 4; count of bases not matched to a gene: 18. The CDR3 is 19 amino acids. Germline V gene sequence: CDR1 SGHRS, CDR2 YFSETQ. CDR3 nucleotide sequence: TGCGCCAGCAGCTACCCCTTGACGGGGGGGCAGTTTGTTTACAATGAGCAGTTCTTC. Translated: CASSYPLTGGQFVYNEQFF.

This clonotype came up many times. Here the CDR3 DNA reads TGCAGTGCCCAGCGGGGGGGGACCTACGAGCAGTACTTC. It encodes CSAQRGGTYEQYF. This sequence joins TRBV20-1 and TRBJ2-7, with 10 nucleotides matching TRBD2. CDR1 is DFQATT, CDR2 SNEGSKA, per germline (reference sequence). V shed 6 bases, J shed 2 bases, and the junction held 4 bases outside the gene matches. CDR3 length: 13 amino acids.

Remarks on this clonotype: A junction end diverges from the germline sequence, so it may reflect a read error. The chain combines TRBV5-1 with TRBJ1-6, with TRBD1 as a possible D gene (5 bases). Per the germline V gene, CDR1 is SGHRS and CDR2 is YFSETQ. This CDR3 has 16 residues. The CDR3, as DNA: TGCGCCAGCAGCTTCGACAGTGTAGCCTCGAATTCACCCCTCTACTTT. Its translation is CASSFDSVASNSPLYF.

The table lists this clonotype with a few counts. The rearrangement links TRBV5-1 to TRBJ1-1, with D perhaps TRBD1 (6 bases). The germline V gene has CDR1 SGHRS and CDR2 YFSETQ. The CDR3 length is 16 residues. Trimming left V 4 bases short and J 1 base short, with 17 bases between. The chain's CDR3 is CASSPALRGENTEAFF. CDR3 bases: TGCGCCAGCAGCCCCGCCCTCAGGGGCGAGAACACTGAAGCTTTCTTT.

This clonotype has ten or more counts. V gene TRBV20-1 combines with J gene TRBJ2-2, with a possible D match to TRBD2 (6 bases). This CDR3 has 15 residues. The germline V gene has CDR1 DFQATT and CDR2 SNEGSKA (reference sequence). V was shortened by 5 bases and J by 5 bases, with 18 bases between the two germline ends. The CDR3 DNA is TGCAGTGCTGGGCCTGGCGGGGTTGGTACCGGGGAGCTGTTTTTT. Its protein is CSAGPGGVGTGELFF.

The genes are TRBV12-3 or TRBV12-4 and TRBJ2-1, with D possibly TRBD2 on 6 matching bases. There are 14 residues in the CDR3. With 6 bases removed from V and 4 bases from J, the gap between germline ends came to 13 bases. CDR3 sequence: CASRPAGPYNEQFF. DNA of the CDR3: TGTGCCAGCAGACCTGCGGGGCCTTACAATGAGCAGTTCTTC.

This clonotype was counted ten times or more. This chain links TRBV27 with TRBJ2-3; 13 positions match TRBD2. This CDR3 contains 15 residues. Germline loops: CDR1 MNHEY, CDR2 SMNVEV (reference sequence). The trim removed 5 bases at V and 4 bases at J, leaving 3 bases unmatched. CDR3 sequence reads: CASSTSGGAPDTQYF. The CDR3 DNA follows: TGTGCCAGCAGTACTAGCGGGGGGGCACCAGATACGCAGTATTTT.

About this clonotype itself: Being one base from a much bigger clone, this may be a read error. The chain recombines TRBV20-1 with TRBJ2-1; 7 bases match TRBD2. The CDR3 runs to 14 residues. J lost 5 bases, V lost 5 bases, and 9 bases had no gene match. Germline V gene lookup returns CDR1 DFQATT and CDR2 SNEGSKA (reference sequence). The CDR3 bases are TGCAGTGCTGGGAATAGCGGGTACAACAATGAGCAGTTCTTC. Amino acids: CSAGNSGYNNEQFF.

The rearrangement links TRBV12-3 or TRBV12-4 to TRBJ2-1; the D gene could be TRBD1 or TRBD2 (6 bases each). This CDR3 spans 15 amino acids. Trimming stripped 5 bases from V and 3 bases from J, with 14 bases between. The CDR3 here is CASSPPGGHYNEQFF. As DNA, the CDR3 is TGTGCCAGCAGTCCCCCCGGGGGACACTACAATGAGCAGTTCTTC.

Ten or more counts support this clonotype. This chain joins TRBV3-1 and TRBJ2-1; D may be TRBD1 or TRBD2 (6 bases each). The CDR3 extends over 14 amino acids. Deletions cut 0 bases from V and 6 bases from J, with 9 bases between. Per the germline V gene, CDR1 is LGHDT and CDR2 is YNNKEL (reference sequence). The CDR3 DNA sequence: TGTGCCAGCAGCCAAGAAGGGGGGCTCAATGAGCAGTTCTTC. It codes for CASSQEGGLNEQFF.

This clonotype was counted at least ten times. This chain uses TRBV12-3 or TRBV12-4 with TRBJ1-4; D uncertain. The length of the CDR3 is 15 residues. Trimming cost V 5 bases and J 0 bases, with 10 bases left between them. CDR3 region: CASSPRRTTNEKLFF. CDR3 DNA sequence: TGTGCCAGCAGTCCGAGACGGACAACTAATGAAAAACTGTTTTTT.

The table lists this clonotype with a few counts. This chain uses TRBV20-1 with TRBJ1-2, with D possibly matching TRBD1 (5 bases). The CDR3 contains 14 residues. Between the trimmed V and J ends, which lost 6 bases and 2 bases, there was a span of 16 bases. Germline CDR1 reads DFQATT; CDR2 reads SNEGSKA (reference sequence). The CDR3 spells CSAKPGGANYGYTF. CDR3 nucleotides: TGCAGTGCCAAACCGGGAGGGGCAAACTATGGCTACACCTTC.

This clonotype came up many times. The chain recombines TRBV12-3 or TRBV12-4 with TRBJ1-5; maybe TRBD1 (6 bases). Between the trimmed V and J ends, which lost 4 bases and 0 bases, there was a span of 10 bases. CDR3 length equals 15 residues. CDR3 coding DNA: TGTGCCAGCAGTTACAGGGATTTTAGCAATCAGCCCCAGCATTTT. Protein product: CASSYRDFSNQPQHF.